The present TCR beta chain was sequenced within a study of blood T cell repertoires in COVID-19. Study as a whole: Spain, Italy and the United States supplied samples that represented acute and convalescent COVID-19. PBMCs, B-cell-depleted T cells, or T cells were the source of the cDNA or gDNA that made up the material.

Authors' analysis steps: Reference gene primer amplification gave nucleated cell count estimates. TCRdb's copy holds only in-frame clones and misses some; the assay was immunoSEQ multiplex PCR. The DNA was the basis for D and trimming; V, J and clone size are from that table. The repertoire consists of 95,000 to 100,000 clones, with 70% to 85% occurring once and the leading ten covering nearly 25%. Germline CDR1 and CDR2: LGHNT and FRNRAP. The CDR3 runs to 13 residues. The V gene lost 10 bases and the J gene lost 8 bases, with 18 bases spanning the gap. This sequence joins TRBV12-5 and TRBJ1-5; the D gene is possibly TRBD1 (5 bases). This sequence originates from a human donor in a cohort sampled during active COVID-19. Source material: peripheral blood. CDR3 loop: CATGHGGIKPQHF. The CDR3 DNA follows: TGTGCTACCGGTCATGGGGGGATCAAGCCCCAGCATTTT.